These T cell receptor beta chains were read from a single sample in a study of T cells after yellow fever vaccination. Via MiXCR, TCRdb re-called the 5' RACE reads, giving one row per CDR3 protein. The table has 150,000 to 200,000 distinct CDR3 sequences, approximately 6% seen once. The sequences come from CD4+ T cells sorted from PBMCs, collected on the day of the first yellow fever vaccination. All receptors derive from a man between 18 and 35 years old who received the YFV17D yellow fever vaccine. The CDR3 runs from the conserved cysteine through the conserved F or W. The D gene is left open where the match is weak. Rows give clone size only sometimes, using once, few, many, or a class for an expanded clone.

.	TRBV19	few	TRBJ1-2	TGTGCCAGCTCGCCCGGACAGCCAAGGAACTATGGCTACACCTTC	CASSPGQPRNYGYTF
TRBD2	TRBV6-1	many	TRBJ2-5	TGTGCCAGCAGACGACTAGCGGGGGCCATGTACCAAGAGACCCAGTACTTC	CASRRLAGAMYQETQYF
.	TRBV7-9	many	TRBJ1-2	TGTGCCAGCAGCTTGAACGGCCCCCAGCATGGCTACACCTTC	CASSLNGPQHGYTF
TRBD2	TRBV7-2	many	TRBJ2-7	TGTGCCAGCAGCTTGGGCGGGGGACCCTACGAGCAGTACTTC	CASSLGGGPYEQYF
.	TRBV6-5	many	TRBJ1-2	TGTGCCAGCATCCCCCCCGGGGGGGTGGGCTATGGCTACACCTTC	CASIPPGGVGYGYTF
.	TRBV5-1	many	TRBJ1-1	TGCGCCAGCAGCCGTCTGAACACTGAAGCTTTCTTT	CASSRLNTEAFF
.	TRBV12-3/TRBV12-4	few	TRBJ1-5	TGTGCCAGCAGTTGGACAGCTAATAGCAATCAGCCCCAGCATTTT	CASSWTANSNQPQHF
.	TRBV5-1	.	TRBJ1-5	TGCGCCAGCAGCCCGGCGGCAGGGGGCAATCAGCCCCAGCATTTT	CASSPAAGGNQPQHF
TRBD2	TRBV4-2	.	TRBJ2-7	TGTGCCAGCAGCCAAGATGTGGCGGGGGGGCTCTACGAGCAGTACTTC	CASSQDVAGGLYEQYF
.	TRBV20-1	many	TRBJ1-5	TGCAGTGCTAGAGAGTCAGGGAATCAGCCCCAGCATTTT	CSARESGNQPQHF
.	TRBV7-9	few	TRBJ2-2	TGTGCCCCCACAAGCGGACGGTTGAACACCGGGGAGCTGTTTTTT	CAPTSGRLNTGELFF
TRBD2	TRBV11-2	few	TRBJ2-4	TGTGCCAGCAGCTTAGGTTGGCGGGGGGCCGCGGCCAAAAACATTCAGTACTTC	CASSLGWRGAAAKNIQYF
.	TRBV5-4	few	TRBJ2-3	TGTGCCAGCAGCTTTGGGGGGGCGGCGGCAGATACGCAGTATTTT	CASSFGGAAADTQYF
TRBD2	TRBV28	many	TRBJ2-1	TGTGCCAGCGTAGGCGGGAGCTCCTACAATGAGCAGTTCTTC	CASVGGSSYNEQFF
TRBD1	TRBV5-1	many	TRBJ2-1	TGCGCCAGCAGCGGGAGGGACAGGGTGAATGAGCAGTTCTTC	CASSGRDRVNEQFF
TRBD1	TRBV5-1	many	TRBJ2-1	TGCGCCAGGCCGCCCGAGGGGGCCTCCTACAATGAGCAGTTCTTC	CARPPEGASYNEQFF
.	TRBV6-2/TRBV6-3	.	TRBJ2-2	TGTGCCAGCACCCTCCAGGCAGGGAAGAACACCGGGGAGCTGTTTTTT	CASTLQAGKNTGELFF
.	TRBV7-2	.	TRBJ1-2	TGTGCCAGCAGCTTAGGTGTGGGGTATGGCTACACCTTC	CASSLGVGYGYTF
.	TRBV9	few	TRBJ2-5	TGTGCCAGCAGCGTAGTGGCTAGAGGGATTGAGACCCAGTACTTC	CASSVVARGIETQYF
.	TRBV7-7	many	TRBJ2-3	TGTGCCAGCAGCTTAGGCGGGGTGCGCACAGATACGCAGTATTTT	CASSLGGVRTDTQYF
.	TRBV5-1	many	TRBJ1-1	TGCGCCAGCACTGATCGGCAGGGGATGAACACTGAAGCTTTCTTT	CASTDRQGMNTEAFF
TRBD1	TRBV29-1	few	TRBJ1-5	TGCAGCGTTGAAACCCAGGGGGCTGGGCAGCCCCAGCATTTT	CSVETQGAGQPQHF
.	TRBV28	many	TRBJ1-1	TGTGCCAGCAGTTTATCTGTAAAGGGAGCTTTCTTT	CASSLSVKGAFF
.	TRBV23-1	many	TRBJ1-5	TGCGCCAGCAGTCGCGAGGACGGTGAAAGGCTGGACAATCAGCCCCAGCATTTT	CASSREDGERLDNQPQHF
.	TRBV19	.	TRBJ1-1	TGTGCCAGTAGATCCCCTGCCCGGGGGGCCTTTTACGGAGCTTTCTTT	CASRSPARGAFYGAFF
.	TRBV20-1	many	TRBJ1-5	TGCAGTGCTAGCCGTGATCGGACTACCAATCAGCCCCAGCATTTT	CSASRDRTTNQPQHF